A selection of T cell receptor beta chains follows, all from one sample in a study of T cells in Graves' hyperthyroidism and ophthalmopathy. Using its own MiXCR run on the multiplex PCR reads, TCRdb lists one record per CDR3 protein. The data contain around 390,000 distinct CDR3 sequences, around 13% of them singletons. The specimen was blood. The origin of the receptors is a woman in her 30s with Graves' ophthalmopathy. CDR3s leave out the opening cysteine and the closing phenylalanine or tryptophan. Size tells how often a clone was seen (once, few, many) or the class of an expanded clone, and some rows leave it out.

v_gene,abundance,len,CDR3aa
TRBV20-1,.,15,SAFPGTPSSYNSPLH
TRBV6-1,many,11,ASSRTDTDTQY
TRBV27,.,12,ASRRQGLIYEQY
TRBV12-3/TRBV12-4,many,11,ASSSPSSDTQY
TRBV30,many,12,AWREQASGNTIY
TRBV12-3/TRBV12-4,many,11,ASSPTSGGEQF
TRBV9,.,13,ASSGGLAGGFGQF
TRBV18,many,13,ASSPSQGRNQPQH
TRBV6-1,few,13,ASRDEGGSYNEQF
TRBV19,many,11,ASSTAGGDTQY
TRBV15,many,12,ATSRIRDIYEQY
TRBV18,.,12,ASSLGWEGSPLH
TRBV6-1,.,13,ASSQDRTNNQPQH
TRBV12-3/TRBV12-4,many,12,ASSLALGGAGAH
TRBV24-1,many,13,ATSDAGQGVYEQY
TRBV19,many,11,ASSISQSLEQF
TRBV9,few,11,ASSGTGKVEQY
TRBV7-9,many,17,ASSRAGSPGQGANYEQY
TRBV18,many,15,ASSPGQGSLIGEKLF
TRBV14,few,13,ASSHSSRRLKTQY
TRBV7-6,few,15,ASSQQPSGRNTGELF
TRBV2,many,9,ASLTAGELF
TRBV24-1,.,14,ATSEPTGRSYNEQF
TRBV25-1,many,12,ASSGVGGYTEAF
TRBV18,.,14,ASSPPSGASTDTQY
TRBV7-8,few,14,ASSLGVSGVRTEAF
TRBV29-1,many,11,SVESRLNTEAF
TRBV6-1,.,10,ASSEPGSGYT
TRBV12-3/TRBV12-4,many,14,ASSLRGQGPNQPQH
TRBV9,many,12,ASSVALREETQY
TRBV20-1,.,12,SARGPTGDEKLF
TRBV7-9,.,11,ASSLFLSAEAF
TRBV20-1,many,12,SARGDRGLHEQY
TRBV27,few,10,ASAGGPNTQY
TRBV2,many,13,ASSAMDRSNQPQH
TRBV11-2,many,16,ASRLGATGAWANTEAF
TRBV20-1,.,12,SATNNRDRYIQY
TRBV20-1,.,11,SASTGSSQPQH
TRBV19,few,11,ASSIVGFYEQY
TRBV3-1,.,13,ASSQAGQGASEAF
TRBV5-1,many,15,ASSLARTSGGYNEQF
TRBV10-3,many,14,AISESTLAGGDEQY
TRBV6-1,many,13,ASSTGHTGYNEQF
TRBV7-8,many,13,ASSRDRQTNYGYT
TRBV7-9,many,13,ASTSTGTVRRGYT
TRBV3-1,many,10,ASSPEEKTQY
TRBV18,many,11,ASSPLGSQGYT
TRBV9,many,14,ASSVSVDMKLGGYT
TRBV20-1,few,12,SASGPFAGNTIY
TRBV11-2,many,14,ASSLRGWGDPYEQY
TRBV6-1,.,11,ATKRGGGNEQF
TRBV28,many,11,ASSFTGNQPQH
TRBV6-2/TRBV6-3,.,11,ASSRVAEGTQY
TRBV20-1,many,8,SASSEGYT
TRBV3-1,many,13,ASSQGSGLALEQY